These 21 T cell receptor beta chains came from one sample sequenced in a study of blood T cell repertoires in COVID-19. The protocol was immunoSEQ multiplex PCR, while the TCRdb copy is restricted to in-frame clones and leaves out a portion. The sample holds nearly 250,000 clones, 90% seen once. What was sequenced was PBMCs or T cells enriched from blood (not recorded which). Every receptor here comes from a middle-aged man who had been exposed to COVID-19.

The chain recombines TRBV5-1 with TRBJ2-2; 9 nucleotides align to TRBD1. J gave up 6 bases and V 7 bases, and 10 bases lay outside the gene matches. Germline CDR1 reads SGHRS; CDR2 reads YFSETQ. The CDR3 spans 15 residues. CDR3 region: CASFLQGAGAGELFF. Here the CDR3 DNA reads TGCGCCAGCTTCCTACAGGGGGCCGGCGCCGGGGAGCTGTTTTTT.

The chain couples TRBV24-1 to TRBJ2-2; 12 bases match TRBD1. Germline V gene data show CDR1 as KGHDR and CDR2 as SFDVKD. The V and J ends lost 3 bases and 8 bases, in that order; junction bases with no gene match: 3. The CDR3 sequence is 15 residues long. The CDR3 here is CATSDPGQGAGELFF. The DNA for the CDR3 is TGTGCCACCAGTGATCCGGGACAGGGGGCTGGGGAGCTGTTTTTT.

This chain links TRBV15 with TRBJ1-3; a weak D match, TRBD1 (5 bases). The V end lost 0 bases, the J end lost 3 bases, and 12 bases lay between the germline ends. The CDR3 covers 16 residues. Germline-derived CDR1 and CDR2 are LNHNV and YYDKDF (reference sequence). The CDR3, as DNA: TGTGCCACCAGCAGAGATGGGGCAGCACTTGGAAACACCATATATTTT. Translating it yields CATSRDGAALGNTIYF.

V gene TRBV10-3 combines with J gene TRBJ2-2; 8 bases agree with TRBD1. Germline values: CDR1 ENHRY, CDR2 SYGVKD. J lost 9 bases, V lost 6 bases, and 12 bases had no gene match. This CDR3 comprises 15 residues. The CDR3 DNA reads TGTGCCATCAGGATGACAGGGGAGGATACCCGGGAGCTGTTTTTT. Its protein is CAIRMTGEDTRELFF.

CDR3 nucleotide sequence: TGTGCCAGCTCCGACAGGGGGTTTAGGATGAACACTGAAGCTTTCTTT. It is translated as CASSDRGFRMNTEAFF. This chain uses TRBV18 with TRBJ1-1, with 9 bases identical to TRBD1. Germline CDR1 and CDR2: KGHSH and LQKENI. V gave up 6 bases and J gave up 0 bases; unmatched junction bases: 8. The CDR3 covers 16 residues. Supplemented by reference TRBV18 and TRBJ1-1, the full variable domain reads NAGVMQNPRHLVRRRGQEARLRCSPMKGHSHVYWYRQLPEEGLKFMVYLQKENIIDESGMPKERFSAEFPKEGPSILRIQQVVRGDSAAYFCASSDRGFRMNTEAFFGQGTRLTVV.

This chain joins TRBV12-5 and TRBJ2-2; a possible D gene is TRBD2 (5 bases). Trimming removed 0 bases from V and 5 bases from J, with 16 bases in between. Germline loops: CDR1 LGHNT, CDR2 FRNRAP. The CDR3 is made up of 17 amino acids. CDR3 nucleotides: TGTGCTAGTGGTTTGGTACCAGGACTCGTCATGACCGGGGAGCTGTTTTTT. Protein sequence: CASGLVPGLVMTGELFF.

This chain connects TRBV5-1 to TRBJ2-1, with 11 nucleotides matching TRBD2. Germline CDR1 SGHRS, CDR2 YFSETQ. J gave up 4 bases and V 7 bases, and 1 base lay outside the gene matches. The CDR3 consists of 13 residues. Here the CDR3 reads CASRTSGYNEQFF. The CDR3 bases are TGCGCCAGCCGGACTAGCGGGTACAATGAGCAGTTCTTC.

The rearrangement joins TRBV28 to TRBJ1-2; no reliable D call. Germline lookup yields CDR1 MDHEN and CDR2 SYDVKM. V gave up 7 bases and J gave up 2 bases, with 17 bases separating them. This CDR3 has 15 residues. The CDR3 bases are TGTGCCAGCATGATAGTAGGCGGAAAGAACTATGGCTACACCTTC. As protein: CASMIVGGKNYGYTF.

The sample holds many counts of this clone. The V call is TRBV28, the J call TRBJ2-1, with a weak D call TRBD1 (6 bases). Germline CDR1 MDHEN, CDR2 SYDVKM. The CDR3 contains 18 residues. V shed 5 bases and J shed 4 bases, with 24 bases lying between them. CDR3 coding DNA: TGTGCCAGCAGTCCCATCCCTTCCCGGGACAAAGGGTACAATGAGCAGTTCTTC. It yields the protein CASSPIPSRDKGYNEQFF.

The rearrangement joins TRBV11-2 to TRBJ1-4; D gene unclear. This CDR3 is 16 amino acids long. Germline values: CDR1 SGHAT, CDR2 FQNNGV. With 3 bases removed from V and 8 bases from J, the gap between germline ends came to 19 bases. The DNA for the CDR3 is TGTGCCAGCAGCTTGGAACCGGGGAATATGATAGAAAAACTGTTTTTT. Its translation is CASSLEPGNMIEKLFF.

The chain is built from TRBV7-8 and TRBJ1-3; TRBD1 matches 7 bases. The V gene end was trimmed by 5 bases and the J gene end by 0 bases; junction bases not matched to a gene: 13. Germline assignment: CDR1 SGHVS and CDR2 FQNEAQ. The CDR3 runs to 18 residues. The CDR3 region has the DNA TGTGCCAGCAGCCAGCAACCTCCGGGACAGAGCTCTGGAAACACCATATATTTT. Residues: CASSQQPPGQSSGNTIYF.

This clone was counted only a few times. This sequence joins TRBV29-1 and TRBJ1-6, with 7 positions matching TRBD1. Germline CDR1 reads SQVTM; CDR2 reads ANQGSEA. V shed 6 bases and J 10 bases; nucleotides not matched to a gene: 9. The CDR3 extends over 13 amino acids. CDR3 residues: CSVKTGTDSPLHF. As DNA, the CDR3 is TGCAGCGTCAAGACAGGGACGGACTCACCCCTCCACTTT.

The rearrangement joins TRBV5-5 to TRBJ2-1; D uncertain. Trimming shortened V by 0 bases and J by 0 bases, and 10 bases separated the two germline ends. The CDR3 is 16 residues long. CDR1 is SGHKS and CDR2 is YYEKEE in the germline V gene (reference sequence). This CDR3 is CASSLGPASSYNEQFF. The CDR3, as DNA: TGTGCCAGCAGCTTGGGGCCAGCGAGCTCCTACAATGAGCAGTTCTTC.

CDR3 residues: CASSAGLADITDTQYF. The CDR3 DNA reads TGTGCCAGTAGTGCAGGACTAGCGGATATCACAGATACGCAGTATTTT. This chain connects TRBV19 to TRBJ2-3; 10 bases match TRBD2. CDR1 is LNHDA, CDR2 SQIVND, per germline (reference sequence). The CDR3 consists of 16 residues. V gave up 5 bases and J gave up 2 bases; unmatched junction bases: 7.

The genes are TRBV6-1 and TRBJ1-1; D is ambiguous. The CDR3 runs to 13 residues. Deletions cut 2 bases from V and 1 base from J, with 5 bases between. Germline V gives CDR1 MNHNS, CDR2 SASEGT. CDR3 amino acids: CASSEYRNTEAFF. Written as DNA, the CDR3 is TGTGCCAGCAGTGAATATAGGAACACTGAAGCTTTCTTT.

The chain's CDR3 is CASSEDGAGQGEQPQHF. CDR3 nucleotides: TGTGCCAGCAGTGAAGACGGGGCCGGGCAGGGGGAACAGCCCCAGCATTTT. The J gene is TRBJ1-5, the V gene TRBV6-1, with 7 bases identical to TRBD1. Germline trimming cut 1 base from V and 7 bases from J; bases unmatched to any gene: 13. CDR3 size: 17 residues. The germline CDR1 and CDR2 sequences are MNHNS and SASEGT.

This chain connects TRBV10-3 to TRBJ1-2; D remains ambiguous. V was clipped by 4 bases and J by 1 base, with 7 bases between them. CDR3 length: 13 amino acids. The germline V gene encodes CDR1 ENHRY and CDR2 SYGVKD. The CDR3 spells CAISAEINYGYTF. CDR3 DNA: TGTGCCATCAGTGCGGAGATTAACTATGGCTACACCTTC.

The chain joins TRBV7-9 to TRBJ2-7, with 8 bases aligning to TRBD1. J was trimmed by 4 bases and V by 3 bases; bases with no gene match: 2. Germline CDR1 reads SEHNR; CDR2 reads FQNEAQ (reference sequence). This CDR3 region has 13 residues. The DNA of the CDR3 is TGTGCCAGCAGCTTGACAGGGGCGTACGAGCAGTACGTC. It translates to CASSLTGAYEQYV.

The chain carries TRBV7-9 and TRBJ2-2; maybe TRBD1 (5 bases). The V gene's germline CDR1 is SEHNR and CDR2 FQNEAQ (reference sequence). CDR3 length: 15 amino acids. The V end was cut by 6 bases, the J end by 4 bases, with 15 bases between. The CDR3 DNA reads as TGTGCCAGCAGTATTATCCAGGGATTCACCGGGGAGCTGTTTTTT. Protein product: CASSIIQGFTGELFF. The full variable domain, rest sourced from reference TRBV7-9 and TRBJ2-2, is DTGVSQNPRHKITKRGQNVTFRCDPISEHNRLYWYRQTLGQGPEFLTYFQNEAQLEKSRLLSDRFSAERPKGSFSTLEIQRTEQGDSAMYLCASSIIQGFTGELFFGEGSRLTVL.

The CDR3, as DNA: TGTGCCAGCAGCCGGGACTTCGCCGGCGAGACCCAGTACTTC. Its protein product is CASSRDFAGETQYF. V is TRBV5-5 and J is TRBJ2-5; D might be TRBD2 (6 bases). With 4 bases removed from V and 5 bases from J, the gap between germline ends came to 15 bases. Germline loops: CDR1 SGHKS, CDR2 YYEKEE (reference sequence). The length of the CDR3 is 14 residues.

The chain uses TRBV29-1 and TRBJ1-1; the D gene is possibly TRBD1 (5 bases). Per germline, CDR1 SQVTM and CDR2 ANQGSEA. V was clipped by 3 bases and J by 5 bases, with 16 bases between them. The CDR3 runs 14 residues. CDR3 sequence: CSVDPQGGITEAFF. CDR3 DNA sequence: TGCAGCGTTGATCCCCAGGGAGGTATAACTGAAGCTTTCTTT.